These 12 T cell receptor beta chains originate from one sample sequenced in a study of cytotoxic CD8 clonotypes in ibrutinib-treated CLL. The assay was immunoSEQ multiplex PCR, and TCRdb's table has in-frame clones only and misses some. Of some 47,000 clones detected, about three fifths appear once; the ten largest clones hold under 35%. The sample in question was PBMCs, obtained after 24 months of ibrutinib treatment. The receptor source for this set is a human donor with chronic lymphocytic leukemia.

The chain couples TRBV19 to TRBJ1-2, with 9 bases identical to TRBD1. The CDR3 contains 15 residues. The germline gives CDR1 LNHDA, CDR2 SQIVND (reference sequence). With V trimmed by 5 bases and J by 6 bases, 10 bases remained unmatched. CDR3 amino acids: CASSYGQGRADGYTF. Written as DNA, the CDR3 is TGTGCCAGTAGTTACGGACAGGGGCGGGCGGATGGCTACACCTTC.

The chain recombines TRBV6-6 with TRBJ1-1; the match to TRBD1 covers 7 bases. The CDR3 sequence is 14 residues long. Germline CDR1 and CDR2: MNHNY and SVGAGI (reference sequence). The V and J ends lost 6 bases and 7 bases, in that order; junction bases with no gene match: 11. Written as DNA, the CDR3 is TGTGCCAGCAGGACAATAGGGGGCTCGGATGAAGCTTTCTTT. Its protein product is CASRTIGGSDEAFF.

This clone was observed a few times. The junction differs from germline at one of its ends, possibly a read error. V usage is TRBV9 and J usage is TRBJ1-1; D not certain. The CDR3 contains 15 residues. CDR1 and CDR2 from the germline V gene are SGDLS and YYNGEE. In DNA, the CDR3 is TGTGCCAGCAGCGTAGGGCTCCCTCGGAACGCTGAAGCTTTCTTT. Encoded protein: CASSVGLPRNAEAFF.

CDR3 sequence (DNA): TGCGCCAGCAGTCGACAGGGGACCTCCTACGAGCAGTACTTC. This encodes CASSRQGTSYEQYF. J is TRBJ2-7 and V is TRBV4-1, with 8 positions matching TRBD1. V lost 6 bases, J lost 0 bases, and 4 bases stayed unmatched. The CDR3 runs 14 residues. Germline V CDR1 and CDR2: MGHRA, YSYEKL.

In this sample, this clone turned up a few times. The V gene is TRBV2, the J gene TRBJ1-2; D remains ambiguous. This CDR3 spans 12 amino acids. Germline V CDR1 and CDR2: SNHLY, FYNNEI. V lost 4 bases and J 3 bases, leaving 6 bases between the germline ends. The CDR3 loop reads CASSVRDYGYTF. DNA of the CDR3: TGTGCCAGCAGTGTACGCGACTATGGCTACACCTTC.

The gene calls are TRBV7-2 and TRBJ1-1; no reliable D call. Germline V gives CDR1 SGHTA, CDR2 FQGNSA. Trimming removed 10 bases at V and 0 bases at J, with 9 bases between. This CDR3 is built from 12 residues. The CDR3: CATGRVNTEAFF. CDR3 DNA: TGTGCCACCGGACGAGTGAACACTGAAGCTTTCTTT.

The chain combines TRBV5-4 with TRBJ1-2, with 7 positions matching TRBD1. V gave up 0 bases and J gave up 4 bases; unmatched junction bases: 0. CDR3 size: 13 residues. The V gene's germline CDR1 is SGHNT and CDR2 YYREEE (reference sequence). The CDR3 protein is CASSLDRGYGYTF. The CDR3 nucleotides read TGTGCCAGCAGCTTGGACAGGGGCTATGGCTACACCTTC.

The genes are TRBV10-2 and TRBJ2-3; TRBD1 matches 9 bases. Germline V gene data show CDR1 as WSHSY and CDR2 as SAAADI. This CDR3 spans 13 amino acids. V was pared by 5 bases and J by 6 bases, with 3 bases of the junction left unmatched. For the CDR3, the DNA is TGCGCCAGCAGTCGGGACAGGGTTGATACGCAGTATTTT. Translation gives CASSRDRVDTQYF.

This clone appeared a few times. This sample includes further DNA sequences coding for the same CDR3. The V call is TRBV5-1, the J call TRBJ2-5; no clear D gene. Germline V gene sequence: CDR1 SGHRS, CDR2 YFSETQ. Trimming took off 0 bases at V and 7 bases at J, with 4 bases between the two ends. The CDR3 is 11 residues long. Here the CDR3 reads CASSLVGTQYF. Here the CDR3 DNA reads TGCGCCAGCAGCTTGGTGGGGACCCAGTACTTC.

This clone has just a few counts. This chain links TRBV6-5 with TRBJ1-2; D remains ambiguous. Between the trimmed V and J ends, which lost 2 bases and 4 bases, there was a span of 8 bases. Germline V lookup: CDR1 MNHEY, CDR2 SVGAGI. The CDR3 covers 13 residues. CDR3: CASSYGLSYGYTF. The CDR3 nucleotides are TGTGCCAGCAGTTACGGACTCAGCTATGGCTACACCTTC.

This clone was counted between two and nine times. The chain combines TRBV7-9 with TRBJ2-3, with 9 bases lining up with TRBD2. This CDR3 contains 16 residues. The ends lost 3 bases at V and 0 bases at J; junction bases unmatched: 4. In germline, CDR1 is SEHNR, CDR2 FQNEAQ (reference sequence). CDR3: CASSFASGMSTDTQYF. CDR3 sequence (DNA): TGTGCCAGCAGCTTCGCTAGCGGGATGAGCACAGATACGCAGTATTTT.

CDR3 in DNA: TGTGCCAGCAGCCCCGTCGACAGTAGCAATCAGCCCCAGCATTTT. As protein: CASSPVDSSNQPQHF. The chain joins TRBV9 to TRBJ1-5, with a weak D call TRBD1 (5 bases). The CDR3 extends over 15 amino acids. Trimming took 4 bases from V and 0 from J, leaving 11 bases between them. CDR1 and CDR2 (germline): SGDLS, YYNGEE.